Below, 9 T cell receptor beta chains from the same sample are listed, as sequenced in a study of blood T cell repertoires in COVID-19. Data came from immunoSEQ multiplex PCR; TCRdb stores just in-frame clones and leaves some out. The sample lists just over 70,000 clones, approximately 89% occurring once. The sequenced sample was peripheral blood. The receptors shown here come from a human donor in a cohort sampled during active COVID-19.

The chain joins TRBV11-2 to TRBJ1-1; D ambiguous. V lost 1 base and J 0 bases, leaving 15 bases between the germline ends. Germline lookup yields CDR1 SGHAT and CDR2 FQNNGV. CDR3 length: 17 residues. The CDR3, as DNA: TGTGCCAGCAGCTTAGTCGGGAGAGGCCTGATGAACACTGAAGCTTTCTTT. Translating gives CASSLVGRGLMNTEAFF.

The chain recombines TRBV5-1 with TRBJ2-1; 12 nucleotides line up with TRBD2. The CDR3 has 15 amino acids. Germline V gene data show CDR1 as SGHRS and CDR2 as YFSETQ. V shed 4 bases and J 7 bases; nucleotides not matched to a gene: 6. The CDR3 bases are TGCGCCAGCAGCCCCAGGACTAGCGGGGATAATGAGCAGTTCTTC. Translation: CASSPRTSGDNEQFF.

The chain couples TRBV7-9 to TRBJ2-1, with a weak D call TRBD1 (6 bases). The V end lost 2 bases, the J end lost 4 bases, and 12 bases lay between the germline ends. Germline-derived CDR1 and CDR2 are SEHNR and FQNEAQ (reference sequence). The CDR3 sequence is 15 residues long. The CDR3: CASSLSQGRYNEQFF. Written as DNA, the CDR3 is TGTGCCAGCAGCTTATCACAGGGTCGATACAATGAGCAGTTCTTC.

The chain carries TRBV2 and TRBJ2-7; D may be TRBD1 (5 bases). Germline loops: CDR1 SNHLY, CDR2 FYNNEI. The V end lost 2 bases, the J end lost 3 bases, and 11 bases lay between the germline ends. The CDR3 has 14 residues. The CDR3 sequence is CASSERGAYYEQYF. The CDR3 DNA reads TGTGCCAGCAGTGAAAGGGGCGCGTACTACGAGCAGTACTTC.

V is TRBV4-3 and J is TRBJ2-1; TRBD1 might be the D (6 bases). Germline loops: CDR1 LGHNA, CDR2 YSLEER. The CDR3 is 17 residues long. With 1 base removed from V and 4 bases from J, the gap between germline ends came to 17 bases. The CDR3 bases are TGCGCCAGCAGCCAAGCTTATAGGGGGATACGATACAATGAGCAGTTCTTC. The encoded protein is CASSQAYRGIRYNEQFF.

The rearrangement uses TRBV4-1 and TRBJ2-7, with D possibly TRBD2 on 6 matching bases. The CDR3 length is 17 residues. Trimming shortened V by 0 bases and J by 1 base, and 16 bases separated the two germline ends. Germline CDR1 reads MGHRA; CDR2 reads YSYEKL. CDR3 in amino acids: CASSQDPRGPVSYEQYF. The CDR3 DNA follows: TGCGCCAGCAGCCAAGATCCGCGGGGTCCCGTGTCCTACGAGCAGTACTTC.

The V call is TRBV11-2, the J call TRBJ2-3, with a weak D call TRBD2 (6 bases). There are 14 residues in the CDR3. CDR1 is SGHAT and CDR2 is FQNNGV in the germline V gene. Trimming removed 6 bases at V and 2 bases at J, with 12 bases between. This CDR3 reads CASRKSGLTDTQYF. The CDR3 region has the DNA TGTGCCAGCAGGAAATCGGGACTCACAGATACGCAGTATTTT.

The CDR3 reads CASDRAYNEKLFF. The DNA for the CDR3 is TGTGCCAGTGACAGGGCCTATAATGAAAAACTGTTTTTT. This sequence joins TRBV6-5 and TRBJ1-4, with 7 bases that match TRBD1. Germline values: CDR1 MNHEY, CDR2 SVGAGI. With V trimmed by 9 bases and J by 4 bases, 5 bases remained unmatched. The CDR3 runs 13 residues.

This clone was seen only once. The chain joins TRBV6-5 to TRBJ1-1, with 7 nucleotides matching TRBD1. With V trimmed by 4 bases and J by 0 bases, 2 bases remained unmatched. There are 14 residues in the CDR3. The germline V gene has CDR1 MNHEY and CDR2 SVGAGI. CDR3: CASSSRGLNTEAFF. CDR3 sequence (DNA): TGTGCCAGCAGTTCTAGGGGGCTGAACACTGAAGCTTTCTTT.